This record looks at one T cell receptor (beta chain) sequence and its context. Its antigen is still unknown. The V gene end was trimmed by 5 bases and the J gene end by 1 base; junction bases not matched to a gene: 8. The CDR3 covers 17 residues. Looked up from germline, CDR1 is LNHDA and CDR2 is SQIVND (reference sequence). The data derive from a study of T cells in Graves' hyperthyroidism and ophthalmopathy. Whole-study findings and limits: The majority of expanded thyroid clonotypes above 0.001 also appeared in blood. Patients with ophthalmopathy were separated from those with stable hyperthyroidism by a 13 V-J model.

It was RNA transcripts that yielded the amplified TCR beta CDR3 regions. RT-PCR in the first round (using the HTBI primer set) targeted the TCR CDR3. TCRdb independently ran MiXCR on the multiplex PCR reads; one entry per CDR3 protein. The repertoire includes 450,000 to 700,000 distinct CDR3 sequences, 46% of them detected once, and around 20% sits in the top ten. Uncontrolled infection, other autoimmune disease, pregnancy and lactation each barred patients from inclusion. The genes are TRBV19 and TRBJ2-2, with 9 positions matching TRBD1. The clonotype was recovered from an adult woman with Graves' disease, either hyperthyroidism or ophthalmopathy (not recorded which). The specimen sequenced was peripheral blood or thyroid tissue (not recorded which). The CDR3 nucleotides are TGTGCCAGTAGTCCTGACAGGGGGTTTAGGAACACCGGGGAGCTGTTTTTT. This translates into CASSPDRGFRNTGELFF.